This passage covers 22 T cell receptor beta chains from one sample sequenced in a study of blood T cells in healthy people across ages. It was with a sample-barcoded 5' primer and a J-beta primer mix that a second PCR of roughly 7 to 12 cycles was run. TCRdb itself ran the 5' RACE reads through MiXCR, one entry per CDR3 protein. The data show roughly 830,000 distinct CDR3 sequences, approximately 59% seen once. The sequenced sample was blood. The receptors here all came from a young man in good health.

The rearrangement links TRBV28 to TRBJ2-4; D unresolved. This CDR3 spans 12 amino acids. V lost 11 bases and J lost 13, with 21 bases in between. Germline V gene sequence: CDR1 MDHEN, CDR2 SYDVKM. CDR3 loop: CAVSPKYMEQYF. The CDR3, as DNA: TGTGCCGTTTCCCCGAAATACATGGAGCAGTACTTC.

The chain combines TRBV12-3 or TRBV12-4 with TRBJ2-5; D ambiguous. CDR3 length: 16 amino acids. The ends were cut back, 7 bases at V and 5 bases at J, with 23 bases in the middle. The CDR3 is CASTARLDGLLETQYF. The DNA for the CDR3 is TGTGCCAGCACCGCTCGCCTGGACGGTCTGTTGGAGACCCAGTACTTC.

The chain carries TRBV13 and TRBJ2-3; 13 nucleotides match TRBD2. The CDR3 has 17 amino acids. CDR1 is PRHDT and CDR2 is FYEKMQ in the germline V gene (reference sequence). J was trimmed by 3 bases and V by 3 bases; bases with no gene match: 6. As DNA, the CDR3 is TGTGCCAGCAGCTTTGCCCGGGGACTAGCGGGGACAGATACGCAGTATTTT. This gives the protein CASSFARGLAGTDTQYF.

This rearrangement joins TRBV15 to TRBJ1-2; D unresolved. The CDR3 has 15 residues. Looked up from germline, CDR1 is LNHNV and CDR2 is YYDKDF (reference sequence). Trimming left V 4 bases short and J 4 bases short, with 16 bases between. CDR3 nucleotides: TGTGCCACCAGCATGCCGACGTCCTTTCTCTATGGCTACACCTTC. Translated, it gives CATSMPTSFLYGYTF.

Written as DNA, the CDR3 is TGTGCCAGCAGCGGCGGACTAGCGGGGATTCACACCTACAATGAGCAGTTCTTC. Its protein is CASSGGLAGIHTYNEQFF. The V call is TRBV5-6, the J call TRBJ2-1, with 12 bases aligning to TRBD2. Losses at the gene ends were 4 bases for V and 2 bases for J; bases not matched to a gene: 10. Germline lookup yields CDR1 SGHDT and CDR2 YYEEEE. This CDR3 spans 18 amino acids.

J is TRBJ2-5 and V is TRBV5-4, with 7 positions matching TRBD1. Trimming cost V 1 base and J 4 bases; bases outside gene matches: 7. Germline V gene data show CDR1 as SGHNT and CDR2 as YYREEE (reference sequence). The length of the CDR3 is 15 residues. Written as DNA, the CDR3 is TGTGCCAGCAGCTTGATGGGCCCAGGGGGAGAGACCCAGTACTTC. This gives the protein CASSLMGPGGETQYF.

V gene TRBV28 combines with J gene TRBJ2-7; D possibly corresponds to TRBD1 (6 bases). Germline V CDR1 and CDR2: MDHEN, SYDVKM. This CDR3 comprises 13 residues. Trimming stripped 6 bases from V and 7 bases from J, with 16 bases between. The CDR3 DNA sequence: TGTGCCAGCAGCGAGACAGGTTCAATAGAGCAGTACTTC. Its protein is CASSETGSIEQYF.

The chain carries TRBV6-2 or TRBV6-3 and TRBJ2-4; D might be TRBD1 (6 bases). The closer fit of TRBJ2-7 to the DNA end suggests the J call may be wrong. Germline loops: CDR1 MNHEY, CDR2 SVGEGT. The CDR3 is 14 residues long. The CDR3, as DNA: TGTGCCAGCAGTCCAACTACAGGGACCTACGAGCAGTACTTC. This gives the protein CASSPTTGTYEQYF.

The V gene is TRBV10-3, the J gene TRBJ2-1; D uncertain. The germline gives CDR1 ENHRY, CDR2 SYGVKD. Between the trimmed V and J ends, which lost 3 bases and 2 bases, there was a span of 11 bases. The CDR3 contains 15 residues. CDR3 residues: CAISERAPPYNEQFF. The CDR3 region has the DNA TGTGCCATCAGTGAACGGGCCCCCCCCTACAATGAGCAGTTCTTC.

This clonotype was picked up a small number of times. The chain combines TRBV6-6 with TRBJ2-5; no reliable D call. Trimming removed 8 bases at V and 6 bases at J, with 10 bases between. The CDR3 has 11 residues. The germline V gene encodes CDR1 MNHNY and CDR2 SVGAGI (reference sequence). The CDR3 sequence is CASGVSKTQYF. In nucleotides, the CDR3 is TGTGCCAGCGGGGTCTCAAAGACCCAGTACTTC.

CDR3 nucleotides: TGTGCCAGCAGTTTGGGGGCTGATTTCACTGAAGCTTTCTTT. Protein product: CASSLGADFTEAFF. The chain couples TRBV12-3 or TRBV12-4 to TRBJ1-1; perhaps TRBD1 as D (6 bases). Trimming shortened V by 3 bases and J by 4 bases, and 12 bases separated the two germline ends. The CDR3 totals 14 residues.

The chain's CDR3 is CASRFGTSIRSGNIQYF. Written as DNA, the CDR3 is TGTGCCAGCAGATTCGGAACGTCCATTAGGTCGGGAAACATTCAGTACTTC. The rearrangement uses TRBV12-3 or TRBV12-4 and TRBJ2-4; D uncertain. The V end was cut by 6 bases, the J end by 6 bases, with 24 bases between. The CDR3 consists of 17 residues.

The V gene is TRBV7-2, the J gene TRBJ2-5; 12 positions agree with TRBD2. J gave up 4 bases and V 6 bases, and 15 bases lay outside the gene matches. Per germline, CDR1 SGHTA and CDR2 FQGNSA. The length of the CDR3 is 18 residues. CDR3 sequence: CASSKIIGLAGGRETQYF. The DNA of the CDR3 is TGTGCCAGCAGTAAAATCATTGGTCTAGCGGGGGGGCGAGAGACCCAGTACTTC.

This sequence joins TRBV20-1 and TRBJ2-3; D tentatively fits TRBD1 or TRBD2 (6 bases each). The CDR3 sequence is 13 residues long. CDR1 is DFQATT and CDR2 is SNEGSKA in the germline V gene (reference sequence). V lost 7 bases and J 2 bases, leaving 13 bases between the germline ends. The CDR3 DNA is TGCAGTGGTCCCCCGGGGGCCACAGATACGCAGTATTTT. Translated: CSGPPGATDTQYF.

The V call is TRBV28, the J call TRBJ1-2, with TRBD1 matching 11 bases. Germline assignment: CDR1 MDHEN and CDR2 SYDVKM. The V segment lost 4 bases and the J segment 6 bases; nucleotides outside the gene matches: 7. The CDR3 loop spans 15 amino acids. Here the CDR3 DNA reads TGTGCCAGCAGTTCCCCCGGACAGGGGGCGGATGGCTACACCTTC. Its protein product is CASSSPGQGADGYTF.

V gene TRBV30 combines with J gene TRBJ1-1; D not certain. CDR3 length: 12 amino acids. V lost 1 base to trimming and J lost 1 base, with 4 bases between them. CDR1 GTSNPN and CDR2 SVGIG come from the germline V gene (reference sequence). The CDR3: CAWSGQNTEAFF. Here the CDR3 DNA reads TGTGCCTGGAGTGGTCAGAACACTGAAGCTTTCTTT.

This clonotype was recorded once. The chain links TRBV4-1 to TRBJ2-1; TRBD2 agrees at 7 bases. CDR3 length: 15 residues. CDR1 and CDR2 from the germline V gene are MGHRA and YSYEKL. After removal of 3 bases from V and 5 bases from J, the junction contained 7 bases not matched to a gene. CDR3 bases: TGCGCCAGCAGCCAGGAGGGACTACCAAACAATGAGCAGTTCTTC. It specifies CASSQEGLPNNEQFF.

DNA for the CDR3: TGCAGTGCCAGGGACGCAGGGGGAAGATTTTACTACAATGAGCAGTTCTTC. It yields the protein CSARDAGGRFYYNEQFF. This sequence joins TRBV20-1 and TRBJ2-1, with 7 bases lining up with TRBD1. V shed 6 bases, J shed 3 bases, and the junction held 17 bases outside the gene matches. The CDR3 has 17 residues. Per germline, CDR1 DFQATT and CDR2 SNEGSKA (reference sequence).

This clonotype was recorded many times. The chain recombines TRBV5-1 with TRBJ2-3; D not certain. Trimming shortened V by 0 bases and J by 6 bases, and 5 bases separated the two germline ends. This CDR3 is 12 amino acids long. Per the germline V gene, CDR1 is SGHRS and CDR2 is YFSETQ. The CDR3 reads CASSLGLDTQYF. DNA of the CDR3: TGCGCCAGCAGCTTGGGTTTGGATACGCAGTATTTT.

The gene calls are TRBV11-2 and TRBJ1-1; D perhaps matches TRBD1 (5 bases). In germline, CDR1 is SGHAT, CDR2 FQNNGV. The V gene lost 5 bases and the J gene lost 3 bases, with 16 bases spanning the gap. The CDR3 totals 15 residues. CDR3 amino acids: CASSPSDILDTEAFF. CDR3 sequence (DNA): TGTGCCAGCAGCCCCTCGGACATCCTTGACACTGAAGCTTTCTTT.

The chain joins TRBV20-1 to TRBJ2-3, with TRBD2 matching 10 bases. CDR1 is DFQATT and CDR2 is SNEGSKA in the germline V gene (reference sequence). This CDR3 is built from 16 residues. The J segment lost 4 bases and the V segment lost 0 bases, leaving 7 bases of the junction unmatched. CDR3 amino acids: CSARDAASGGPDTQYF. In DNA form, the CDR3 reads TGCAGTGCTAGAGACGCGGCTAGCGGGGGCCCAGATACGCAGTATTTT.

The V gene is TRBV6-1, the J gene TRBJ2-7, with D tentatively TRBD1 (5 bases). The CDR3 length is 14 residues. The V gene lost 1 base and the J gene lost 2 bases, with 9 bases spanning the gap. Germline loops: CDR1 MNHNS, CDR2 SASEGT. The CDR3 DNA reads TGTGCCAGCAGTGAAGACACAGGTCCCTACGAGCAGTACTTC. Its translation: CASSEDTGPYEQYF.